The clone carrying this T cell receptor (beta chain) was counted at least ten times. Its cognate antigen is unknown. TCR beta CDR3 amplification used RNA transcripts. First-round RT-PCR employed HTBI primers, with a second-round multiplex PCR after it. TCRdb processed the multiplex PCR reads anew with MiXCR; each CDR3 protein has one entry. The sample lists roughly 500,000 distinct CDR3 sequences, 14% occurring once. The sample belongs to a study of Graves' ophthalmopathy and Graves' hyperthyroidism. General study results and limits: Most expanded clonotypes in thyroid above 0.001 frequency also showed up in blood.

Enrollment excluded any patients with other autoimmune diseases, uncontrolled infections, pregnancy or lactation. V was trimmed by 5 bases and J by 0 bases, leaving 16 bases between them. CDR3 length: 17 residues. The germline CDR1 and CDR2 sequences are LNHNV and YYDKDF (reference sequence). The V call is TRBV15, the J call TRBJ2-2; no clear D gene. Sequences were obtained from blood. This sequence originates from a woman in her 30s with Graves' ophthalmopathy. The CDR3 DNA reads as TGTGCCACCAGCGTAGCTGGGCAACAAGCGAACACCGGGGAGCTGTTTTTT. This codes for CATSVAGQQANTGELFF.